This T cell receptor (beta chain) emerged from a study of somatic mutations in cytotoxic T cells in rheumatoid arthritis. TCRdb's table, derived via immunoSEQ multiplex PCR, lists solely in-frame clones and lacks some. This table has 8,500 to 13,000 clones, roughly 70% appearing once. With 5 bases removed from V and 2 bases from J, the gap between germline ends came to 13 bases. Germline V gives CDR1 SGHVS, CDR2 FQNEAQ. This CDR3 comprises 14 residues. This receptor was taken from a man between 60 and 75 years old in good health. The rearrangement links TRBV7-8 to TRBJ2-7; possibly TRBD1 or TRBD2 for D (6 bases each). Sequenced material: CD8+ T cells sorted from blood. The CDR3 protein is CASSPTGATYEQYF. CDR3 sequence (DNA): TGTGCCAGCAGCCCCACGGGGGCAACCTACGAGCAGTACTTC.